Below are 15 T cell receptor beta chains sequenced from a single sample in a study of blood T cell repertoires in COVID-19. Assay: immunoSEQ multiplex PCR; the TCRdb copy retains only in-frame clones and omits some. The sample carries approximately 46,000 clones, over 80% recorded once. The sample consisted of peripheral blood. These receptors all stem from a human donor in a cohort sampled during active COVID-19.

The V call is TRBV7-2, the J call TRBJ2-5; possibly TRBD2 for D (5 bases). V was cut by 5 bases and J by 4 bases, with 17 bases left in between. Germline-derived CDR1 and CDR2 are SGHTA and FQGNSA. This CDR3 contains 15 residues. CDR3 sequence reads: CASSPRAFSGETQYF. The CDR3 region has the DNA TGTGCCAGCAGCCCGAGGGCCTTTTCGGGAGAGACCCAGTACTTC.

This chain uses TRBV9 with TRBJ1-2; 7 bases are a match to TRBD1. This CDR3 spans 12 amino acids. The germline V gene has CDR1 SGDLS and CDR2 YYNGEE. J was trimmed by 4 bases and V by 3 bases; bases with no gene match: 0. The CDR3 reads CASSAGGYGYTF. The CDR3 region has the DNA TGTGCCAGCAGCGCAGGGGGCTATGGCTACACCTTC.

This clone was observed a single time. V is TRBV6-4 and J is TRBJ1-2; no clear D. CDR3 length equals 14 residues. Germline loops: CDR1 MRHNA, CDR2 SNTAGT. The V and J ends lost 6 bases and 4 bases respectively, with 15 bases between them. The CDR3: CASSPEGASYGYTF. The CDR3 DNA sequence: TGTGCCAGCAGCCCCGAAGGAGCGAGCTATGGCTACACCTTC.

The chain couples TRBV10-1 to TRBJ2-7, with D possibly being TRBD1 (6 bases). V was cut by 7 bases and J by 3 bases, with 13 bases left in between. The germline V gene has CDR1 WNHNN and CDR2 SYGVQD (reference sequence). This CDR3 has 13 residues. CDR3 sequence: CASNQDSRYEQYF. The CDR3 nucleotides read TGCGCCAGCAACCAGGACAGTCGCTACGAGCAGTACTTC.

The chain is built from TRBV7-9 and TRBJ1-1; 8 bases agree with TRBD1. Looked up from germline, CDR1 is SEHNR and CDR2 is FQNEAQ (reference sequence). The CDR3 length is 15 residues. J gave up 4 bases and V 2 bases, and 6 bases lay outside the gene matches. The CDR3 DNA follows: TGTGCCAGCAGCTTACAGGGGGCGACGGCCACTGAAGCTTTCTTT. It translates to CASSLQGATATEAFF. Complete variable domain (other parts from reference TRBV7-9 and TRBJ1-1): DTGVSQNPRHKITKRGQNVTFRCDPISEHNRLYWYRQTLGQGPEFLTYFQNEAQLEKSRLLSDRFSAERPKGSFSTLEIQRTEQGDSAMYLCASSLQGATATEAFFGQGTRLTVV.

The rearrangement links TRBV7-2 to TRBJ2-1, with 9 bases that match TRBD2. V dropped 2 bases and J dropped 2; count of bases not matched to a gene: 7. Germline loops: CDR1 SGHTA, CDR2 FQGNSA. The CDR3 covers 17 residues. DNA for the CDR3: TGTGCCAGCAGCTTACAAGCGGGGGGCCCACCCTACAATGAGCAGTTCTTC. Its translation: CASSLQAGGPPYNEQFF.

This clone was observed a single time. The rearrangement links TRBV4-2 to TRBJ1-6, with TRBD1 identical over 7 bases. The V gene end was trimmed by 0 bases and the J gene end by 6 bases; junction bases not matched to a gene: 5. The CDR3 length is 16 residues. Germline V CDR1 and CDR2: LGHNA, YNFKEQ. CDR3 residues: CASSQEEGQPNSPLHF. The CDR3 DNA sequence: TGTGCCAGCAGCCAAGAGGAGGGACAGCCTAATTCACCCCTCCACTTT.

The J gene is TRBJ2-5, the V gene TRBV7-2; TRBD2 agrees at 14 bases. This CDR3 is 17 amino acids long. Looked up from germline, CDR1 is SGHTA and CDR2 is FQGNSA. V dropped 6 bases and J dropped 3; count of bases not matched to a gene: 9. DNA for the CDR3: TGTGCCAGCAGTTTCCCACCGGGACTAGCGGGGGAAGAGACCCAGTACTTC. This gives the protein CASSFPPGLAGEETQYF. Complete variable domain (other parts from reference TRBV7-2 and TRBJ2-5): GAGVSQSPSNKVTEKGKDVELRCDPISGHTALYWYRQSLGQGLEFLIYFQGNSAPDKSGLPSDRFSAERTGGSVSTLTIQRTQQEDSAVYLCASSFPPGLAGEETQYFGPGTRLLVL.

The chain has TRBV7-3 and TRBJ2-7; D may be TRBD1 (6 bases). This CDR3 contains 13 residues. The V end lost 6 bases, the J end lost 3 bases, and 12 bases lay between the germline ends. The V gene's germline CDR1 is SGHTA and CDR2 FQGTGA. The CDR3 loop is CASSPGTYYEQYF. The CDR3 DNA sequence: TGTGCCAGCAGTCCCGGGACATACTACGAGCAGTACTTC.

The rearrangement links TRBV6-2 or TRBV6-3 to TRBJ2-3; 12 nucleotides align to TRBD2. Trimming cost V 4 bases and J 3 bases; bases outside gene matches: 8. In germline, CDR1 is MNHEY, CDR2 SVGEGT. The length of the CDR3 is 17 residues. CDR3 DNA sequence: TGTGCCAGCAGTTTTCCGACTAGCGGGGGAGTTACAGATACGCAGTATTTT. Amino acid sequence: CASSFPTSGGVTDTQYF.

This clone appeared a few times. The chain links TRBV6-4 to TRBJ1-2; 7 bases match TRBD1. CDR3 size: 16 residues. CDR1 MRHNA and CDR2 SNTAGT come from the germline V gene. The ends lost 6 bases at V and 7 bases at J; junction bases unmatched: 17. CDR3 sequence (DNA): TGTGCCAGCAGCGCAGAGGGCGGGACAGACCAACTTGGCTACACCTTC. This gives the protein CASSAEGGTDQLGYTF.

V usage is TRBV4-1 and J usage is TRBJ2-5, with a tentative D call TRBD1 (5 bases). V lost 0 bases and J 9 bases, leaving 5 bases between the germline ends. From germline, CDR1 is MGHRA and CDR2 YSYEKL. The CDR3 runs to 11 residues. This CDR3 is CASSQEGAQYF. The DNA of the CDR3 is TGCGCCAGCAGCCAAGAAGGGGCCCAGTACTTC.

The CDR3: CASSFRGRAFF. DNA for the CDR3: TGTGCCAGCAGCTTCCGCGGCCGAGCTTTCTTT. V is TRBV5-6 and J is TRBJ1-1, with D hard to call. The CDR3 sequence is 11 residues long. From germline, CDR1 is SGHDT and CDR2 YYEEEE. V was pared by 2 bases and J by 10 bases, with 9 bases between.

The V and J genes are TRBV5-4 and TRBJ1-1; D gene ambiguous. With 2 bases removed from V and 1 base from J, the gap between germline ends came to 15 bases. CDR3 size: 16 residues. CDR1 and CDR2 from the germline V gene are SGHNT and YYREEE (reference sequence). The CDR3 DNA reads TGTGCCAGCAGCTTTGGCCTTCCGTTTGGGAACACTGAAGCTTTCTTT. Amino acids: CASSFGLPFGNTEAFF.

In DNA form, the CDR3 reads TGCGCCAGCAGCTTGCAGACAGGGGCCACCTACGAGCAGTACTTC. Protein product: CASSLQTGATYEQYF. The V call is TRBV5-1, the J call TRBJ2-7, with 8 bases lining up with TRBD1. The CDR3 length is 15 residues. With V trimmed by 1 base and J by 2 bases, 5 bases remained unmatched. The germline CDR1 and CDR2 sequences are SGHRS and YFSETQ.